This is a list of T cell receptor beta chains from one sample in a study of blood T cells in healthy people across ages. TCRdb reprocessed the 5' RACE reads via MiXCR and lists one record per CDR3 protein. This sample yields about 1 million distinct CDR3 sequences, of which under 45% are seen a single time; 15% to 20% belongs to the top ten. The sample consisted of blood. Source of these receptors: a woman aged 55-69 years in good health. Both conserved end residues are part of each CDR3. Each record gives: V gene, J gene, D gene, clone size, CDR3 protein, CDR3 DNA. D genes are given only for firm matches. Clone size, where shown, is once, few, many, or a class for clones that have expanded.

v_call: TRBV4-2
j_call: TRBJ2-4
d_call: TRBD1
clone_size: NA
cdr3_aa: CASSKLTGPANIQYF
cdr3_nt: TGTGCCAGCAGCAAACTGACAGGGCCTGCAAACATTCAGTACTTC

v_call: TRBV28
j_call: TRBJ1-4
d_call: NA
clone_size: NA
cdr3_aa: CASIPGRATPEKLFF
cdr3_nt: TGTGCCAGCATACCGGGCCGGGCCACCCCTGAAAAACTGTTTTTT

v_call: TRBV2
j_call: TRBJ1-2
d_call: TRBD1
clone_size: few
cdr3_aa: CASSLNRQGAFSGYTF
cdr3_nt: TGTGCCAGCAGTCTAAATAGACAGGGGGCTTTTTCTGGCTACACCTTC

v_call: TRBV6-1
j_call: TRBJ2-7
d_call: NA
clone_size: NA
cdr3_aa: CASSDSWYEQYF
cdr3_nt: TGTGCCAGCAGTGACTCGTGGTACGAGCAGTACTTC

v_call: TRBV20-1
j_call: TRBJ2-6
d_call: NA
clone_size: NA
cdr3_aa: CSARDHHRSSGANVLTF
cdr3_nt: TGCAGTGCTAGAGATCACCACAGGAGCTCTGGGGCCAACGTCCTGACTTTC

v_call: TRBV7-9
j_call: TRBJ2-4
d_call: NA
clone_size: NA
cdr3_aa: CASSANMARTKNIQYF
cdr3_nt: TGTGCCAGCAGCGCCAACATGGCCAGAACCAAAAACATTCAGTACTTC

v_call: TRBV9
j_call: TRBJ2-1
d_call: NA
clone_size: NA
cdr3_aa: CASSVGPSEPGFF
cdr3_nt: TGTGCCAGCAGCGTAGGGCCTAGCGAGCCGGGGTTCTTC

v_call: TRBV15
j_call: TRBJ2-1
d_call: NA
clone_size: NA
cdr3_aa: CATSVNRFGNEQFF
cdr3_nt: TGTGCCACCAGCGTCAATCGCTTCGGCAATGAGCAGTTCTTC

v_call: TRBV3-1
j_call: TRBJ1-5
d_call: NA
clone_size: few
cdr3_aa: CASSQARSNQPQHF
cdr3_nt: TGTGCCAGCAGCCAAGCCAGGAGCAATCAGCCCCAGCATTTT

v_call: TRBV10-2
j_call: TRBJ2-7
d_call: NA
clone_size: many
cdr3_aa: CASSESGGGGSYEQYF
cdr3_nt: TGCGCCAGCAGTGAAAGCGGTGGCGGAGGCTCCTACGAGCAGTACTTC

v_call: TRBV21-1
j_call: TRBJ2-5
d_call: NA
clone_size: many
cdr3_aa: CASSKEPPGSGRNQYF
cdr3_nt: TGTGCCAGCAGCAAAGAGCCGCCGGGTAGCGGGAGGAACCAGTACTTC

v_call: TRBV7-2
j_call: TRBJ1-5
d_call: TRBD1
clone_size: few
cdr3_aa: CASSYGTVNSNQPQHF
cdr3_nt: TGTGCCAGCAGCTACGGGACAGTTAATAGCAATCAGCCCCAGCATTTT

v_call: TRBV5-4
j_call: TRBJ1-2
d_call: TRBD1
clone_size: NA
cdr3_aa: CASTLTGGPGYTF
cdr3_nt: TGTGCCAGCACCCTGACAGGGGGGCCTGGCTACACCTTC

v_call: TRBV21-1
j_call: TRBJ2-1
d_call: NA
clone_size: NA
cdr3_aa: CASSKVRYSSYNEQFF
cdr3_nt: TGTGCCAGCAGCAAAGTGAGGTACAGCTCCTACAATGAGCAGTTCTTC

v_call: TRBV11-2
j_call: TRBJ2-7
d_call: NA
clone_size: NA
cdr3_aa: CASSFWTDYEQYF
cdr3_nt: TGTGCCAGCAGCTTCTGGACCGACTACGAGCAGTACTTC

v_call: TRBV6-1
j_call: TRBJ2-2
d_call: NA
clone_size: NA
cdr3_aa: CASSKTANTGELFF
cdr3_nt: TGTGCCAGCAGTAAGACAGCGAACACCGGGGAGCTGTTTTTT

v_call: TRBV27
j_call: TRBJ1-5
d_call: NA
clone_size: NA
cdr3_aa: CASSPEVGVNQPQHF
cdr3_nt: TGTGCCAGCAGTCCCGAGGTAGGAGTGAATCAGCCCCAGCATTTT